The 21 T cell receptor beta chains below were found in one sample sequenced in a study of T cell responses to AZD1222 COVID-19 vaccine (dated by TCRdb to the early 2020s). The library was made by the immunoSEQ multiplex PCR assay. TCRdb obtained this table from immuneACCESS and retained in-frame rearrangements with V and J assigned. These tables miss some clones; where compared with another copy, unresolved V genes account for less than half of the shortfall, and the remainder is unexplained. The sample data list more than 100,000 clones, and approximately 90% of these were observed just once. The ten most abundant clones make up approximately 1.8% of the sample. According to the study, the label for this sample's time point signals: baseline before first vaccination. Sequencing was performed on peripheral blood, taken on day 0 of AZD1222 vaccination. Every receptor here comes from an adult in good health.

This clone was seen a single time. V usage is TRBV7-2 and J usage is TRBJ1-4, with TRBD1 as a possible D gene (5 bases). The V end was cut by 3 bases, the J end by 8 bases, with 13 bases between. Germline assignment: CDR1 SGHTA and CDR2 FQGNSA. The CDR3 runs 14 residues. CDR3 bases: TGTGCCAGCAGCTTTCGCAGGGAGAGCGAAAAACTGTTTTTT. Amino acid sequence: CASSFRRESEKLFF.

This chain uses TRBV7-3 with TRBJ2-3; TRBD1 agrees at 9 bases. This CDR3 is 15 amino acids long. With V trimmed by 1 base and J by 4 bases, 3 bases remained unmatched. Germline V lookup: CDR1 SGHTA, CDR2 FQGTGA. CDR3 sequence (DNA): TGTGCCAGCAGCTTAATAGGACAGGGGTCAGATACGCAGTATTTT. Translated, it gives CASSLIGQGSDTQYF.

The chain combines TRBV11-3 with TRBJ1-1; tentative D call: TRBD1 (6 bases). The CDR3 contains 13 residues. Trimming removed 8 bases from V and 5 bases from J, with 15 bases in between. From germline, CDR1 is SGHNT and CDR2 YENEEA. CDR3 in DNA: TGTGCCAGCCAGGGGCCGCCGGGAACTGAAGCTTTCTTT. Translated: CASQGPPGTEAFF.

This chain connects TRBV11-2 to TRBJ1-3, with a tentative D call TRBD1 (5 bases). The germline V gene has CDR1 SGHAT and CDR2 FQNNGV. The CDR3 runs to 17 residues. With 6 bases removed from V and 1 base from J, the gap between germline ends came to 19 bases. The CDR3 here is CASRAPGRQQSGNTIYF. The CDR3 DNA sequence: TGTGCCAGCAGGGCCCCGGGACGGCAACAGTCTGGAAACACCATATATTTT.

J is TRBJ2-3 and V is TRBV19, with D possibly being TRBD1 (5 bases). V was clipped by 4 bases and J by 0 bases, with 8 bases between them. Germline V CDR1 and CDR2: LNHDA, SQIVND (reference sequence). The CDR3 covers 14 residues. The CDR3 region is CASSTPGSTDTQYF. The DNA of the CDR3 is TGTGCCAGTAGTACACCAGGGAGCACAGATACGCAGTATTTT.

The gene calls are TRBV7-2 and TRBJ1-1; 8 bases align to TRBD1. Germline V gives CDR1 SGHTA, CDR2 FQGNSA. The V segment lost 1 base and the J segment 10 bases; nucleotides outside the gene matches: 8. This CDR3 comprises 14 residues. The CDR3 DNA sequence: TGTGCCAGCAGCTTAGGGGGGACAGGACTCGCAGCTTTCTTT. Translating gives CASSLGGTGLAAFF.

V gene TRBV4-3 combines with J gene TRBJ1-2, with 9 bases lining up with TRBD1. Germline CDR1 LGHNA, CDR2 YSLEER. V lost 4 bases and J lost 2; bases outside the gene matches: 2. CDR3 size: 14 residues. CDR3 sequence: CASSLDRGNYGYTF. CDR3 nucleotides: TGCGCCAGCAGCCTCGACAGGGGGAACTATGGCTACACCTTC.

The chain carries TRBV9 and TRBJ2-5; D may be TRBD1 (6 bases). V lost 0 bases and J lost 4, with 10 bases in between. The germline V gene encodes CDR1 SGDLS and CDR2 YYNGEE. This CDR3 contains 14 residues. CDR3 DNA sequence: TGTGCCAGCAGCGTAGACAGGGAACGAGAGACCCAGTACTTC. Encoded protein: CASSVDRERETQYF.

V usage is TRBV3-1 (or the pseudogene TRBV3-2) and J usage is TRBJ2-2; D perhaps matches TRBD2 (6 bases). CDR3 size: 16 residues. Trimming removed 8 bases from V and 6 bases from J, with 22 bases in between. Germline V gene sequence: CDR1 LGHDT, CDR2 YNNKEL (reference sequence). The CDR3 loop reads CASCGTGRSGAGELFF. The CDR3, as DNA: TGTGCCAGCTGCGGGACGGGGCGAAGCGGTGCCGGGGAGCTGTTTTTT.

This chain links TRBV3-1 (or the pseudogene TRBV3-2) with TRBJ1-1, with D possibly being TRBD1 (5 bases). Trimming removed 4 bases from V and 5 bases from J, with 17 bases in between. CDR3 length: 15 residues. In germline, CDR1 is LGHDT, CDR2 YNNKEL (reference sequence). The CDR3 DNA reads TGTGCCAGCAGCCTTAACGTTGGGGGTTGGACTGAAGCTTTCTTT. Its translation: CASSLNVGGWTEAFF.

This rearrangement joins TRBV19 to TRBJ1-2; maybe TRBD1 (5 bases). Trimming pared 1 base from V and 0 bases from J, leaving 9 bases between. There are 15 residues in the CDR3. Germline V gene sequence: CDR1 LNHDA, CDR2 SQIVND (reference sequence). CDR3 in DNA: TGTGCCAGTAGTATAGCTCGGGGCCCTAACTATGGCTACACCTTC. Translation: CASSIARGPNYGYTF. Based on the CDR3 plus reference TRBV19 and TRBJ1-2, the full variable domain is DGGITQSPKYLFRKEGQNVTLSCEQNLNHDAMYWYRQDPGQGLRLIYYSQIVNDFQKGDIAEGYSVSREKKESFPLTVTSAQKNPTAFYLCASSIARGPNYGYTFGSGTRLTVV.

V gene TRBV3-1 (or the pseudogene TRBV3-2) combines with J gene TRBJ1-6; no definite D call. Germline V lookup: CDR1 LGHDT, CDR2 YNNKEL (reference sequence). V lost 0 bases and J 5 bases, leaving 8 bases between the germline ends. CDR3 length equals 15 residues. This CDR3 reads CASSQDAKNNSPLHF. CDR3 in DNA: TGTGCCAGCAGCCAAGATGCGAAGAATAATTCACCCCTCCACTTT.

V is TRBV10-3 and J is TRBJ2-5; no reliable D call. Trimming cost V 0 bases and J 7 bases, with 9 bases left between them. The germline V gene has CDR1 ENHRY and CDR2 SYGVKD. The CDR3 length is 13 residues. DNA of the CDR3: TGTGCCATCAGTGAGTCGGGCCTGTCGACCCAGTACTTC. Translating gives CAISESGLSTQYF.

The V gene is TRBV2, the J gene TRBJ1-3; 7 nucleotides agree with TRBD1. This CDR3 contains 16 residues. CDR1 SNHLY and CDR2 FYNNEI come from the germline V gene. V was pared by 5 bases and J by 1 base, with 8 bases of the junction left unmatched. The CDR3 coding sequence is TGTGCCAGCAGTCTGCAGGGGGTAGTATCTGGAAACACCATATATTTT. It translates to CASSLQGVVSGNTIYF.

The V gene is TRBV7-6, the J gene TRBJ1-6; D is unresolved. Trimming took 4 bases from V and 0 from J, leaving 10 bases between them. The CDR3 runs 16 residues. In germline, CDR1 is SGHVS, CDR2 FNYEAQ. The CDR3 spells CASSSPVSSYNSPLHF. CDR3 DNA sequence: TGTGCCAGCAGCTCGCCGGTGAGCTCCTATAATTCACCCCTCCACTTT.

This chain joins TRBV29-1 and TRBJ2-7; 9 nucleotides line up with TRBD1. V trimming: 0 bases; J trimming: 1 base; junction bases outside the gene matches: 7. Germline V gives CDR1 SQVTM, CDR2 ANQGSEA. This CDR3 region has 16 residues. This CDR3 reads CSVEDWRTGDSYEQYF. CDR3 coding DNA: TGCAGCGTTGAAGATTGGCGGACAGGGGATTCCTACGAGCAGTACTTC.

This rearrangement joins TRBV19 to TRBJ1-5; no reliable D call. This CDR3 region has 14 residues. V shed 6 bases and J shed 6 bases, with 15 bases lying between them. CDR1 is LNHDA and CDR2 is SQIVND in the germline V gene (reference sequence). The DNA of the CDR3 is TGTGCCAGTAGGCGTCGGGGAGGTAGTCAGCCCCAGCATTTT. It yields the protein CASRRRGGSQPQHF.

The sample holds one count of this clone. The V call is TRBV3-1 (or the pseudogene TRBV3-2), the J call TRBJ2-1; 7 bases are a match to TRBD1. Trimming at V came to 3 bases and at J to 4 bases, leaving 12 bases not matched to a gene. The CDR3 runs 17 residues. Per germline, CDR1 LGHDT and CDR2 YNNKEL (reference sequence). Here the CDR3 reads CASSHSNRGVFYNEQFF. Written as DNA, the CDR3 is TGTGCCAGCAGCCATTCGAACAGGGGTGTGTTTTACAATGAGCAGTTCTTC.

The chain joins TRBV6-2 or TRBV6-3 to TRBJ2-3, with 13 bases lining up with TRBD2. Trimming at V came to 0 bases and at J to 2 bases, leaving 5 bases not matched to a gene. The CDR3 sequence is 18 residues long. Germline lookup yields CDR1 MNHEY and CDR2 SVGEGT. For the CDR3, the DNA is TGTGCCAGCAGTTACTCGAGAACTAGCGGGGGGGCCACAGATACGCAGTATTTT. Encoded protein: CASSYSRTSGGATDTQYF.

V and J are TRBV4-3 and TRBJ2-7; 11 bases are a match to TRBD2. V gave up 1 base and J gave up 4 bases; unmatched junction bases: 3. There are 15 residues in the CDR3. Germline lookup yields CDR1 LGHNA and CDR2 YSLEER. CDR3 loop: CASSQASGRRYEQYF. CDR3 DNA: TGCGCCAGCAGCCAAGCTAGCGGGAGGCGGTACGAGCAGTACTTC.

The chain joins TRBV7-3 to TRBJ1-1; D not certain. The CDR3 is made up of 13 amino acids. V lost 4 bases and J lost 5, with 11 bases in between. Germline V CDR1 and CDR2: SGHTA, FQGTGA. CDR3: CASSSFGETEAFF. The CDR3 nucleotides are TGTGCCAGCAGCTCGTTCGGAGAAACTGAAGCTTTCTTT.